This is a list of T cell receptor beta chains from one sample in a study of blood T cell repertoires in COVID-19. TCRdb's table, derived via immunoSEQ multiplex PCR, lists solely in-frame clones and lacks some. The sample gives about 240,000 clones, roughly 86% of which show up once; 12% is in the top ten. Sequences were obtained from peripheral blood. These receptors originate from a man of 80 years or more with acute or convalescent COVID-19. CDR3s include the opening cysteine and the closing phenylalanine or tryptophan. Fields, in order: V gene, D gene, clone size, J gene, CDR3 protein, CDR3 DNA. D genes are given only for firm matches. The size field is filled for only some rows; it gives once, few, many or a size class.

TRBV5-6	NA	NA	TRBJ1-6	CASSFPGNNSPLHF	TGTGCCAGCAGCTTTCCCGGGAATAATTCACCCCTCCACTTT
TRBV5-4	NA	NA	TRBJ2-5	CASSLGGRGGETQYF	TGTGCCAGCAGCTTGGGGGGCAGGGGAGGGGAGACCCAGTACTTC
TRBV19	NA	NA	TRBJ1-2	CASSGRWTDGYTF	TGTGCCAGTAGCGGCCGCTGGACAGATGGCTACACCTTC
TRBV28	NA	once	TRBJ2-7	CASSSPGGLPYEQYF	TGTGCCAGCAGTTCCCCAGGGGGGCTGCCCTACGAGCAGTACTTC
TRBV10-3	TRBD1	NA	TRBJ1-3	CAIRDRGLSGNTIYF	TGTGCCATCAGGGACAGGGGTCTCTCTGGAAACACCATATATTTT
TRBV27	TRBD2	NA	TRBJ2-2	CASSPGLGLAGELFF	TGTGCCAGCAGTCCGGGACTAGGCTTGGCCGGGGAGCTGTTTTTT
TRBV5-1	TRBD2	NA	TRBJ2-1	CASSLTSGPYNEQFF	TGCGCCAGCAGCTTGACTAGCGGGCCTTACAATGAGCAGTTCTTC
TRBV28	TRBD1	once	TRBJ2-7	CASSLGGQGAFSEQYF	TGTGCCAGCAGTTTAGGAGGACAGGGGGCATTCTCAGAGCAGTACTTC
TRBV7-2	NA	NA	TRBJ2-7	CASSPLAGTYEQYF	TGTGCCAGCAGCCCACTAGCAGGGACCTACGAGCAGTACTTC
TRBV19	NA	NA	TRBJ1-5	CASSIRGGSSNQPQHF	TGTGCCAGTAGTATTAGGGGAGGATCGAGCAATCAGCCCCAGCATTTT
TRBV7-8	TRBD2	NA	TRBJ2-3	CASSSLTSVIRTDTQYF	TGTGCCAGCAGCTCGTTAACTAGCGTGATCCGCACAGATACGCAGTATTTT
TRBV28	TRBD1	NA	TRBJ1-5	CASSIRTGPSQPQHF	TGTGCCAGCAGTATACGGACAGGTCCCAGTCAGCCCCAGCATTTT
TRBV5-4	NA	NA	TRBJ2-7	CASIPASREPPYEQYF	TGTGCCAGCATCCCGGCCTCGAGGGAACCTCCATACGAGCAGTACTTC
TRBV2	TRBD1	NA	TRBJ2-5	CASGAGWGQGRETQYF	TGTGCCAGCGGCGCCGGCTGGGGACAGGGGAGAGAGACCCAGTACTTC
TRBV6-6	NA	NA	TRBJ2-1	CASSYSERNQFF	TGTGCCAGCAGTTACTCGGAGAGGAATCAGTTCTTC
TRBV6-5	NA	NA	TRBJ2-7	CASTLSGNSYEQYF	TGTGCCAGCACCCTTTCCGGGAACTCCTACGAGCAGTACTTC
TRBV5-4	NA	NA	TRBJ2-3	CASSLPSRDTQYF	TGTGCCAGCAGCCTCCCGTCCAGGGATACGCAGTATTTT
TRBV5-1	NA	NA	TRBJ1-6	CASSPTTGSSYNSPLHF	TGCGCCAGCAGCCCGACGACGGGAAGCTCCTATAATTCACCCCTCCACTTT
TRBV28	NA	NA	TRBJ2-7	CASTLLGGSGVHEQYF	TGTGCCAGCACCCTCCTAGGAGGCTCAGGGGTACACGAGCAGTACTTC
TRBV29-1	TRBD1	NA	TRBJ1-2	CSVVGTGAIGRYTF	TGCAGCGTTGTCGGGACAGGGGCTATCGGTCGCTACACCTTC
TRBV28	NA	NA	TRBJ1-5	CASSTGNQPQHF	TGTGCCAGCAGTACAGGGAATCAGCCCCAGCATTTT
TRBV3-1/TRBV3-2	NA	NA	TRBJ1-2	CASSQDEGSGGTF	TGTGCCAGCAGCCAGGATGAGGGCTCCGGCGGGACCTTC
TRBV4-2	NA	NA	TRBJ1-2	CASSQGQANYGYTF	TGTGCCAGCAGCCAAGGACAGGCAAACTATGGCTACACCTTC
TRBV7-8	TRBD2	NA	TRBJ2-1	CASSHGTSRRRSEQFF	TGTGCCAGCAGCCACGGGACTAGCCGGCGTCGCTCTGAGCAGTTCTTC
TRBV7-8	NA	NA	TRBJ1-5	CASSPRALGLGQPQHF	TGTGCCAGCAGCCCAAGGGCCCTGGGACTGGGGCAGCCCCAGCATTTT
TRBV5-1	TRBD1	NA	TRBJ1-6	CASSLDRGGTLHF	TGCGCCAGCAGCCTCGACAGGGGTGGGACCCTCCACTTT
TRBV18	TRBD1	NA	TRBJ2-7	CASLGGQGDSYEQYF	TGTGCCAGCTTGGGCGGGCAGGGGGACTCCTACGAGCAGTACTTC
TRBV6-5	TRBD1	NA	TRBJ1-1	CASSYGDSFEAFF	TGTGCCAGCAGTTACGGGGACAGCTTTGAAGCTTTCTTT
TRBV10-1	TRBD1	NA	TRBJ1-2	CASSATGRPGYTF	TGCGCCAGCAGTGCGACAGGGAGACCAGGCTACACCTTC
TRBV18	NA	NA	TRBJ2-5	CASSPGLSSETQYF	TGTGCCAGCTCACCGGGACTCAGCTCAGAGACCCAGTACTTC
TRBV18	NA	NA	TRBJ2-1	CASSPPGLQTYNEQFF	TGTGCCAGCTCACCACCTGGCCTCCAGACTTACAATGAGCAGTTCTTC
TRBV5-4	NA	once	TRBJ1-1	CASSTTELNTEAFF	TGTGCCAGCAGCACGACAGAGCTGAACACTGAAGCTTTCTTT
TRBV3-1/TRBV3-2	NA	NA	TRBJ2-5	CAFSSRGHYRETQYF	TGTGCCTTTTCCTCCCGGGGACACTACCGGGAGACCCAGTACTTC
TRBV5-4	TRBD2	NA	TRBJ2-3	CASSLRTGTSGADTQYF	TGTGCCAGCAGCCTACGGACGGGGACTAGCGGGGCAGATACGCAGTATTTT
TRBV6-5	NA	NA	TRBJ2-7	CASSRGQSSYEQYF	TGTGCCAGCAGCCGGGGACAAAGCTCCTACGAGCAGTACTTC
TRBV28	NA	NA	TRBJ1-2	CASRALARGYGYTF	TGTGCCAGCCGCGCTTTAGCAAGGGGCTATGGCTACACCTTC
TRBV4-1	TRBD1	NA	TRBJ2-5	CASSQDPGTGQMTQYF	TGCGCCAGCAGCCAAGACCCCGGGACGGGACAGATGACCCAGTACTTC
TRBV9	NA	NA	TRBJ2-3	CASSPRFGSTDTQYF	TGTGCCAGCAGCCCCCGATTCGGGAGCACAGATACGCAGTATTTT
TRBV19	NA	NA	TRBJ2-2	CASSSTAWGPGELFF	TGTGCCAGTAGTTCGACAGCCTGGGGTCCCGGGGAGCTGTTTTTT
TRBV28	NA	NA	TRBJ2-7	CASTAGGRTYEQYF	TGTGCCAGCACAGCAGGGGGGAGAACCTACGAGCAGTACTTC
TRBV19	NA	NA	TRBJ2-3	CASNVGGAADTQYF	TGTGCCAGTAATGTGGGGGGGGCCGCAGATACGCAGTATTTT
TRBV6-6	TRBD2	NA	TRBJ2-1	CASSIAGGGFNEQFF	TGTGCCAGCAGCATAGCGGGAGGGGGGTTCAATGAGCAGTTCTTC
TRBV6-1	TRBD1	NA	TRBJ2-7	CASSEFRGFSYEQYF	TGTGCCAGCAGTGAGTTCAGGGGGTTCTCCTACGAGCAGTACTTC
TRBV5-6	NA	NA	TRBJ1-1	CASQQGRSRSTEAFF	TGTGCCAGCCAACAGGGTAGAAGTCGGAGCACTGAAGCTTTCTTT
TRBV10-2	TRBD2	NA	TRBJ2-3	CASSSSGGARISTDTQYF	TGCGCCAGCAGTTCTAGCGGGGGGGCCAGGATTTCTACAGATACGCAGTATTTT
TRBV5-1	NA	NA	TRBJ2-4	CASSLDRGSAKNIQYF	TGCGCCAGCAGCTTGGATAGGGGGTCAGCCAAAAACATTCAGTACTTC
TRBV18	TRBD1	NA	TRBJ1-5	CASSPIPGQGVSGNHQPQHF	TGTGCCAGCTCACCGATTCCGGGACAGGGGGTTTCAGGGAATCATCAGCCCCAGCATTTT
TRBV6-5	TRBD1	NA	TRBJ1-5	CASRMTGGRQKPQHF	TGTGCCAGCAGGATGACAGGGGGTCGTCAGAAGCCCCAGCATTTT
TRBV3-1/TRBV3-2	NA	few	TRBJ1-2	CASSHLGGVYGYTF	TGTGCCAGCAGCCATCTGGGGGGTGTCTATGGCTACACCTTC
TRBV25-1	NA	NA	TRBJ1-2	CASSHLGSELISNYGYTF	TGTGCCAGCAGTCATCTCGGTAGCGAGCTTATCTCTAACTATGGCTACACCTTC
TRBV18	NA	NA	TRBJ2-7	CASSPSGGAYEQYF	TGTGCCAGCTCACCAAGCGGAGGGGCCTACGAGCAGTACTTC
TRBV6-5	TRBD2	NA	TRBJ2-7	CASSLGLAGVREQYF	TGTGCCAGCAGTCTGGGACTAGCGGGAGTTCGGGAGCAGTACTTC
TRBV7-9	NA	NA	TRBJ1-2	CASSLPLRDGYTF	TGTGCCAGCAGCTTACCCCTGCGGGATGGCTACACCTTC
TRBV19	NA	NA	TRBJ1-5	CASSPEGRGGWNQPQHF	TGTGCCAGTAGTCCGGAGGGTAGAGGAGGGTGGAATCAGCCCCAGCATTTT
TRBV7-7	TRBD1	NA	TRBJ1-2	CASSPLTGTGYGYTF	TGTGCTAGCAGCCCCCTTACCGGGACAGGGTATGGCTACACCTTC